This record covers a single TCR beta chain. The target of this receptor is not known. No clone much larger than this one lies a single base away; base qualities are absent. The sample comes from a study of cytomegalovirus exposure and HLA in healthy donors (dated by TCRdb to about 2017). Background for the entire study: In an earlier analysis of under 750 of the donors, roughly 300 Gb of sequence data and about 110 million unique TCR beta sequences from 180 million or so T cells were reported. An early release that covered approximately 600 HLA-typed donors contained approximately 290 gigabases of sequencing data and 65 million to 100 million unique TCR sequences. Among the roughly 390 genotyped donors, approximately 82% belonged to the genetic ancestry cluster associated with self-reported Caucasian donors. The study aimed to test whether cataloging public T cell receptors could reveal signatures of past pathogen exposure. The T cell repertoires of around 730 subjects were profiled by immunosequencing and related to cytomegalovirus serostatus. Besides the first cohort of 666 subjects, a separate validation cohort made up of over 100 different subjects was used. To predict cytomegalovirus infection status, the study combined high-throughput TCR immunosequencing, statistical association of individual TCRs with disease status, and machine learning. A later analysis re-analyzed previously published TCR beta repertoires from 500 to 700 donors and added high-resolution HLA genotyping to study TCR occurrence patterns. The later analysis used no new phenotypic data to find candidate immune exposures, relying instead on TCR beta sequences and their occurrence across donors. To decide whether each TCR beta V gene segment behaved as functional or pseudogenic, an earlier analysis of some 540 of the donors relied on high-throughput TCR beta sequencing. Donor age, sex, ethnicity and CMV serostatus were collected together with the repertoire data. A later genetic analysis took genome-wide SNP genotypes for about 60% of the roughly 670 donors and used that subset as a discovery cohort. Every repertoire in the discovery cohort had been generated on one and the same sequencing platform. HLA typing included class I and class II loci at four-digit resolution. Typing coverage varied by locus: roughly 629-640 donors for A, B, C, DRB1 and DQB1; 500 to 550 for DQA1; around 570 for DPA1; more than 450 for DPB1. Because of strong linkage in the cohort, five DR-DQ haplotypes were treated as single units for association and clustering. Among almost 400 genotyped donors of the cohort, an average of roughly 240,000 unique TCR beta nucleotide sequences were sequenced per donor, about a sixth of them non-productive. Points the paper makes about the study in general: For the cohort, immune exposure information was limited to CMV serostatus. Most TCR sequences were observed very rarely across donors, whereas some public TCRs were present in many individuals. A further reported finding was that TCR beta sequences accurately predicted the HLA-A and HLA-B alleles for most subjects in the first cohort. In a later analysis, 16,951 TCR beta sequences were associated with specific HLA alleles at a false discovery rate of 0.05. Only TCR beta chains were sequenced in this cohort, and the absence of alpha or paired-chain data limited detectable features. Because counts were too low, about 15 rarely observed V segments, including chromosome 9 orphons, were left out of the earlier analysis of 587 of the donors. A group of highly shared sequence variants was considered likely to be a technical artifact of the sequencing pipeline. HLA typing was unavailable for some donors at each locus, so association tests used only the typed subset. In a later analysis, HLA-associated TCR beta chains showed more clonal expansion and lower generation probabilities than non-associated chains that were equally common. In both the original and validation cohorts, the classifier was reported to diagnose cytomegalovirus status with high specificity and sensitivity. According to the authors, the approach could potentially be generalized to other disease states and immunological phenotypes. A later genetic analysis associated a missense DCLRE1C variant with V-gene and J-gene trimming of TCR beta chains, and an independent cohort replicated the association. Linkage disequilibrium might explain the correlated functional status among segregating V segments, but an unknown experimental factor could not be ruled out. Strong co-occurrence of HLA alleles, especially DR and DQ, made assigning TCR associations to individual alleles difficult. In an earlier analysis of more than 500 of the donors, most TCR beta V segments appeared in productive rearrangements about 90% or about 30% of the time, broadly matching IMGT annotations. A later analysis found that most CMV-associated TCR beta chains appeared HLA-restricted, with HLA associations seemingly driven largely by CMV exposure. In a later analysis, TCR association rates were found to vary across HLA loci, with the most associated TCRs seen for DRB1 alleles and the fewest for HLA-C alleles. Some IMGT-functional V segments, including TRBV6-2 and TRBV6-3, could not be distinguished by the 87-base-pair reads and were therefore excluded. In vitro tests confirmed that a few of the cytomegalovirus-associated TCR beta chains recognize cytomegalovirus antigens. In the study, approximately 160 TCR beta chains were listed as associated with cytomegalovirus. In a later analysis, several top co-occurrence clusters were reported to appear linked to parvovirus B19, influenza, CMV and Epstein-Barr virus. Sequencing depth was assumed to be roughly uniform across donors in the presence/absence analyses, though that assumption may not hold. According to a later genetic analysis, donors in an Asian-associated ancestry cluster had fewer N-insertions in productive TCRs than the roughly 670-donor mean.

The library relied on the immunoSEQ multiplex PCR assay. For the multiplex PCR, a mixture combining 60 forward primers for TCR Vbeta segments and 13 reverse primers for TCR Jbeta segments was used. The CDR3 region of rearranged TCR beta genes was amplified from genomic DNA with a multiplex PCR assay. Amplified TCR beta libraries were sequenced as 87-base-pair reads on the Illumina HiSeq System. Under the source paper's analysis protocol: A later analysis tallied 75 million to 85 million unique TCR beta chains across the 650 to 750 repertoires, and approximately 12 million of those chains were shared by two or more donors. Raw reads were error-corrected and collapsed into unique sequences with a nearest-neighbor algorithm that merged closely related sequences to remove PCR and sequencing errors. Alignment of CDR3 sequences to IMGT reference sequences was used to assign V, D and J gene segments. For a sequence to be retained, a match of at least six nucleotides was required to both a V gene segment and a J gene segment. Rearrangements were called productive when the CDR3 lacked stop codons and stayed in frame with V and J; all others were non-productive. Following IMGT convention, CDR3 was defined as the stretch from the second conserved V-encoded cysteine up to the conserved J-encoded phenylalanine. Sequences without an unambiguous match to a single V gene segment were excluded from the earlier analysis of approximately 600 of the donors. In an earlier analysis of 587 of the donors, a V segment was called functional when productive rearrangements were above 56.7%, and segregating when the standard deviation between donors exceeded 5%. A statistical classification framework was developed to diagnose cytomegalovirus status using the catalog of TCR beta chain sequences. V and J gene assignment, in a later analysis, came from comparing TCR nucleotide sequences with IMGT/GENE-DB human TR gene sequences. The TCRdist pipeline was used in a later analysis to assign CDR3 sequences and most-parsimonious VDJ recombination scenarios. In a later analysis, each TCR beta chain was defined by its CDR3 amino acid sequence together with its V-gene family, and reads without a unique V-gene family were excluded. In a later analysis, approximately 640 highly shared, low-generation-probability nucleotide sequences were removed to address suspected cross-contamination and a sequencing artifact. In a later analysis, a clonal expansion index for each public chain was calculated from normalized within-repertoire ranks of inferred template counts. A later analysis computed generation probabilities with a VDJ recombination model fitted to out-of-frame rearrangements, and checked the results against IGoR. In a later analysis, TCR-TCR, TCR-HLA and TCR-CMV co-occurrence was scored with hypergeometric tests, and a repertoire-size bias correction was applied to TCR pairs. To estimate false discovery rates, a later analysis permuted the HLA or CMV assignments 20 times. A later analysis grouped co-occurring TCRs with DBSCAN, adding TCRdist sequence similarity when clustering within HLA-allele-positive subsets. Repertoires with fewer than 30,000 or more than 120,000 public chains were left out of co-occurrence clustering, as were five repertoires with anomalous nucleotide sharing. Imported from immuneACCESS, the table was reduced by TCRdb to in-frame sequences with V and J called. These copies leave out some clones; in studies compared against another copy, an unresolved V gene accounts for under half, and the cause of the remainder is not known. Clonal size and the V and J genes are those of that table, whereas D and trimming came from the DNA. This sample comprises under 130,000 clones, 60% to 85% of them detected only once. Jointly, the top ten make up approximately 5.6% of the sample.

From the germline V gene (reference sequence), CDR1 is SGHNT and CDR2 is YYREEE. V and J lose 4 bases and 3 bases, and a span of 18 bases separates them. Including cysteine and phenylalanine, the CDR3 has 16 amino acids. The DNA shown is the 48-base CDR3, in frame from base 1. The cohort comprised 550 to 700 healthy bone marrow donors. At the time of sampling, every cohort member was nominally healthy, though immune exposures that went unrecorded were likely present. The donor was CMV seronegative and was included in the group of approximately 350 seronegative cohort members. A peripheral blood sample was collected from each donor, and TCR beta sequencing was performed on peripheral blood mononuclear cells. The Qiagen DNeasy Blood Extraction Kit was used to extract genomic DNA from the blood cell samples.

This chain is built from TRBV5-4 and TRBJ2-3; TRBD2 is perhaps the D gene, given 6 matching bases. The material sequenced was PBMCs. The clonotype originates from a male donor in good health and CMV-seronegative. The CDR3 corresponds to CASSPSPRESTDTQYF. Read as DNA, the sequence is TGTGCCAGCAGCCCTTCTCCACGGGAGTCTACAGATACGCAGTATTTT.